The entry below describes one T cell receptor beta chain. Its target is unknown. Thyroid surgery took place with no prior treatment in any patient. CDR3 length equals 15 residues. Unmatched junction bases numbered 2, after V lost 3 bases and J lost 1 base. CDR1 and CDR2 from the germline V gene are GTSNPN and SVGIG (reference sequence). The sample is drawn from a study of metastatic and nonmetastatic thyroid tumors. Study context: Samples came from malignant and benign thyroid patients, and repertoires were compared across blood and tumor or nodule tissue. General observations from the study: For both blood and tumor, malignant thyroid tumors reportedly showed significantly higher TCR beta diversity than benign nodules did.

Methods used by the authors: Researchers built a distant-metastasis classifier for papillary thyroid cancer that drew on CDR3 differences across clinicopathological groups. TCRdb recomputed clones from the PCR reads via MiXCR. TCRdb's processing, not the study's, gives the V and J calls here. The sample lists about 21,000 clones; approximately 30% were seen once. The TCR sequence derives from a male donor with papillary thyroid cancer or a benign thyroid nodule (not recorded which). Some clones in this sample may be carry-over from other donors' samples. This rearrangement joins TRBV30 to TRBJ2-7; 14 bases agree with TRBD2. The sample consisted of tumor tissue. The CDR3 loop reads CAWRRTSGGSYEQYF. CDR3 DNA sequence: TGTGCCTGGAGAAGGACTAGCGGGGGGTCCTACGAGCAGTACTTC.